One TCR beta chain is described in this entry. What it recognizes is unknown. These data are taken from a study of chemoradiotherapy in HPV16-positive cancers. Regarding the study as a whole: Candidate HPV-specific clones and E7-related TCR motifs grew in tumor during treatment. Functional assays defining HPV-specific T cells used only two HPV16-positive patients. In HPV16-positive patients, HPV-responsive T-cell expansion tracked better recurrence-free survival.

Measured with immunoSEQ multiplex PCR; TCRdb has only the in-frame clones, and not every one. The sample carries about 10,000 clones, approximately 89% recorded once. Over chemoradiotherapy, repertoires were sampled more than once. This receptor was taken from a human donor with HPV-associated anogenital cancer. Sequences were derived from blood, sampled from a patient who underwent chemoradiotherapy.

The CDR3 DNA follows: TGTGCCAGCAGCCTGGGGGCGGGGGGATCTGGGGCCAACGTCCTGACTTTC. Its translation: CASSLGAGGSGANVLTF. V and J are TRBV4-2 and TRBJ2-6; 8 nucleotides align to TRBD2. The CDR3 loop spans 17 amino acids. The trim removed 4 bases at V and 1 base at J, leaving 6 bases unmatched. CDR1 and CDR2 from the germline V gene are LGHNA and YNFKEQ.